Listed below are T cell receptor beta chains from one sample, sequenced in a study of response to subunit inactivated influenza vaccine. In TCRdb, the RT-PCR reads were re-called with MiXCR into one record per CDR3 protein. This table holds more than 150,000 distinct CDR3 sequences, about 10% found once. The sequenced sample was CD8+ T cells sorted from PBMCs, obtained less than 30 months after vaccination. The origin of the receptors is a man between 45 and 75 years old who received an inactivated influenza vaccine. CDR3s include the opening cysteine and the closing phenylalanine or tryptophan. Each record gives: CDR3 length, V gene, J gene, D gene, clone size, CDR3 protein, CDR3 DNA. The D gene is left open where the match is weak. Size values are once, few and many counts, or a class for expanded clones, and some rows have none.

15	TRBV19	TRBJ2-1	-	few	CASSIDRGAYNEQFF	TGTGCCAGTAGTATAGATCGGGGTGCCTACAATGAGCAGTTCTTC
13	TRBV20-1	TRBJ2-7	TRBD2	-	CSPRSGGNYEQYF	TGCAGTCCCAGAAGCGGGGGGAACTACGAGCAGTACTTC
16	TRBV4-3	TRBJ2-3	TRBD1	-	CASSQDGQGSTDTQYF	TGCGCCAGCAGCCAAGATGGACAGGGGTCAACAGATACGCAGTATTTT
17	TRBV28	TRBJ2-1	TRBD2	-	CASSSRWREVSYNEQFF	TGTGCCAGCAGTTCTCGATGGCGGGAGGTCTCCTACAATGAGCAGTTCTTC
13	TRBV5-7	TRBJ2-7	-	-	CAISPGLLCPQYF	TGTGCCATCAGCCCCGGTCTCCTCTGCCCGCAGTACTTC
16	TRBV7-9	TRBJ2-5	TRBD2	few	CASSLTGTSGAETQYF	TGTGCCAGCAGCTTAACCGGGACTAGCGGGGCAGAGACCCAGTACTTC
13	TRBV10-2	TRBJ2-1	-	few	CASSDGGRDEQFF	TGCGCCAGCAGTGATGGAGGGCGGGATGAGCAGTTCTTC
15	TRBV7-2	TRBJ2-7	TRBD1	-	CASSPPYRGSYEQYF	TGTGCCAGCAGCCCTCCCTACAGGGGGTCCTACGAGCAGTACTTC
14	TRBV29-1	TRBJ2-5	-	few	CSVEVVSGEETQYF	TGCAGCGTTGAAGTCGTGAGTGGAGAAGAGACCCAGTACTTC
15	TRBV25-1	TRBJ2-1	-	-	CASEVGTFSYNEQFF	TGTGCCAGCGAAGTCGGGACCTTCTCCTACAATGAGCAGTTCTTC
15	TRBV16	TRBJ2-1	-	-	CASSREAGSWGEQFF	TGTGCCAGCAGCCGGGAGGCAGGGAGCTGGGGTGAGCAGTTCTTC
16	TRBV4-2	TRBJ2-7	TRBD2	few	CASSQEASGASYEQYF	TGTGCCAGCAGCCAAGAGGCTAGCGGGGCCAGCTACGAGCAGTACTTC
14	TRBV2	TRBJ2-1	TRBD2	-	CASSDEREGREQFF	TGTGCCAGCAGTGATGAGCGGGAGGGCAGAGAGCAGTTCTTC
12	TRBV29-1	TRBJ2-5	-	-	CSVEEGLGTQYF	TGCAGCGTTGAAGAGGGGCTGGGGACCCAGTACTTC
14	TRBV28	TRBJ1-1	TRBD1	few	CASSLTGADTEAFF	TGTGCCAGCAGTTTGACAGGGGCTGACACTGAAGCTTTCTTT
12	TRBV12-3/TRBV12-4	TRBJ2-2	-	many	CASSPTTGELFF	TGTGCCAGCAGCCCTACCACCGGGGAGCTGTTTTTT
13	TRBV2	TRBJ2-5	TRBD1	many	CASTGTGEETQYF	TGTGCCAGTACCGGGACAGGGGAGGAGACCCAGTACTTC
14	TRBV20-1	TRBJ2-2	TRBD1	few	CSAPGTGGTGELFF	TGCAGTGCTCCCGGGACAGGGGGCACCGGGGAGCTGTTTTTT
19	TRBV28	TRBJ2-3	-	few	CASSFPPRGQFFSTDTQYF	TGTGCCAGCAGTTTCCCCCCTCGTGGACAGTTCTTTAGCACAGATACGCAGTATTTT
19	TRBV6-4	TRBJ2-3	TRBD2	-	CASSHKRGVTPLSTDTQYF	TGTGCCAGCAGTCACAAGCGGGGGGTAACCCCTCTTAGCACAGATACGCAGTATTTT
13	TRBV6-1	TRBJ2-1	-	-	CASSWAGYNEQFF	TGTGCCAGCAGCTGGGCTGGTTACAATGAGCAGTTCTTC
14	TRBV27	TRBJ1-5	-	many	CASSLGPYNQPQHF	TGTGCCAGCAGTTTAGGGCCCTACAATCAGCCCCAGCATTTT
15	TRBV15	TRBJ2-1	-	many	CATSREGDSYNEQFF	TGTGCCACCAGCAGAGAGGGGGACTCCTACAATGAGCAGTTCTTC
15	TRBV11-1	TRBJ2-7	TRBD2	few	CASSPWTSLSYEQYF	TGTGCCAGCAGCCCCTGGACTAGTCTCTCCTACGAGCAGTACTTC
16	TRBV15	TRBJ1-4	TRBD1	many	CATSGYRGEANEKLFF	TGTGCCACCAGCGGATACAGGGGAGAGGCTAATGAAAAACTGTTTTTT
14	TRBV5-5	TRBJ2-5	-	-	CASSGDRRGETQYF	TGTGCCAGCAGCGGCGACAGGCGTGGGGAGACCCAGTACTTC
15	TRBV27	TRBJ2-3	-	few	CASRGGTIPTDTQYF	TGTGCCAGCAGAGGCGGGACAATCCCCACAGATACGCAGTATTTT
14	TRBV28	TRBJ2-3	TRBD2	-	CASSSINPTSGSYF	TGTGCCAGCAGTTCCATAAATCCGACTAGCGGGAGTTATTTT
16	TRBV5-6	TRBJ2-1	TRBD2	-	CASSLWRTSGNNEQFF	TGTGCCAGCAGCCTGTGGAGGACTAGCGGGAACAATGAGCAGTTCTTC
15	TRBV4-3	TRBJ2-3	TRBD2	few	CASSRTASGADTQYF	TGCGCCAGCAGCCGGACCGCGAGCGGGGCAGATACGCAGTATTTT
18	TRBV20-1	TRBJ2-3	-	-	CSARAQPSVALVADTQYF	TGCAGTGCTAGGGCCCAACCGAGTGTAGCGCTCGTCGCAGATACGCAGTATTTT
11	TRBV20-1	TRBJ2-1	-	-	CSASGTNEQFF	TGCAGTGCTAGCGGTACCAATGAGCAGTTCTTC
13	TRBV12-3/TRBV12-4	TRBJ1-2	-	-	CASSLLGPHGYTF	TGTGCCAGCAGTTTGCTGGGGCCGCATGGCTACACCTTC